This T cell receptor (beta chain) was identified during a study of blood T cell repertoires in COVID-19. Study information: Acute and convalescent COVID-19 specimens originated in the United States, Italy and Spain.

TCRdb keeps only in-frame clones here, not all; method: immunoSEQ multiplex PCR. The sample records about 380,000 clones, 70% to 90% being singletons. Participant ages covered roughly 18 to 89 years across about two dozen US areas. Participant-given clinical history determined each cohort assignment. Input material: PBMCs or T cells enriched from blood (not recorded which). This clonotype originated in a man aged 30 to 39 who had recovered from COVID-19.

The CDR3 DNA sequence: TGTGCCATCAGCTACCCCACTACTAGCGGGAGCCCATCATACACAGATACGCAGTATTTT. Its protein is CAISYPTTSGSPSYTDTQYF. The rearrangement links TRBV6-6 to TRBJ2-3; 11 nucleotides agree with TRBD2. Unmatched junction bases numbered 23, after V lost 10 bases and J lost 2 bases. The CDR3 is 20 amino acids. From germline, CDR1 is MNHNY and CDR2 SVGAGI (reference sequence).